This T cell receptor beta chain was observed in a study of cytomegalovirus exposure and HLA in healthy donors. Findings and caveats of the study: Reportedly, a later analysis found an Asian-associated ancestry cluster had fewer N-insertions than the roughly 700-donor mean.

Trimming pared 0 bases from V and 7 bases from J, leaving 7 bases between. This CDR3 spans 12 amino acids. Looked up from germline, CDR1 is PRHDT and CDR2 is FYEKMQ (reference sequence). PCR was performed using 60 Vbeta and 13 Jbeta primers. Sequenced by immunoSEQ multiplex PCR; TCRdb stores in-frame clones only, minus some. The profile covers 75,000 to 90,000 clones, with 74% appearing a single time and approximately 20% taken by the ten largest. In regard to this clone: Its antigen is not known.

The sequence derives from a man aged 25-45 years in good health and CMV-seropositive. The specimen sequenced was PBMCs. V and J are TRBV13 and TRBJ2-7; no reliable D call. CDR3 sequence: CASSLGPEEQYF. The DNA for the CDR3 is TGTGCCAGCAGCTTAGGGCCGGAGGAGCAGTACTTC. Complete variable domain (other parts from reference TRBV13 and TRBJ2-7): AAGVIQSPRHLIKEKRETATLKCYPIPRHDTVYWYQQGPGQDPQFLISFYEKMQSDKGSIPDRFSAQQFSDYHSELNMSSLELGDSALYFCASSLGPEEQYFGPGTRLTVT.